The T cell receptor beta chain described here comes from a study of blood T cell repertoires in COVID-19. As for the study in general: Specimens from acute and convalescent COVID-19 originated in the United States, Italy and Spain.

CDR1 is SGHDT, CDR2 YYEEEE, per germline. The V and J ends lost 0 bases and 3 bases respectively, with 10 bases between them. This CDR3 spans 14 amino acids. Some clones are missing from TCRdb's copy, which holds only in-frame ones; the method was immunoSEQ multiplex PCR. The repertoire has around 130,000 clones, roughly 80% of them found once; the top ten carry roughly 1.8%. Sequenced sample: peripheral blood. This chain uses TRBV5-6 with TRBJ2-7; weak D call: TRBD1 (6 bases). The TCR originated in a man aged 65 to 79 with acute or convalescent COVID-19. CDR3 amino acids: CASSLVRTDYEQYF. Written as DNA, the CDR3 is TGTGCCAGCAGCTTGGTCCGGACAGACTACGAGCAGTACTTC.